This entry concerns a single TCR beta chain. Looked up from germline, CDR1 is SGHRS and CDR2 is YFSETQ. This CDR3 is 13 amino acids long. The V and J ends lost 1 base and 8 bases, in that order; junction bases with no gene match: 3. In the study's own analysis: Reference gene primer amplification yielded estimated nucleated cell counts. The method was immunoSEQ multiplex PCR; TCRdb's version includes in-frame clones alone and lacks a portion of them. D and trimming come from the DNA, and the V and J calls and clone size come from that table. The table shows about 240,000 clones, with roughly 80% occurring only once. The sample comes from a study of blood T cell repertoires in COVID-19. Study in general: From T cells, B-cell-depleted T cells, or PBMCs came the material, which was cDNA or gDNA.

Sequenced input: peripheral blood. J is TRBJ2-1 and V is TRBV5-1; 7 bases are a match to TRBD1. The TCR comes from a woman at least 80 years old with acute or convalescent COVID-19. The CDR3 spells CASSLTGEYEQFF. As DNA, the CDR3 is TGCGCCAGCAGCTTGACAGGGGAGTATGAGCAGTTCTTC.